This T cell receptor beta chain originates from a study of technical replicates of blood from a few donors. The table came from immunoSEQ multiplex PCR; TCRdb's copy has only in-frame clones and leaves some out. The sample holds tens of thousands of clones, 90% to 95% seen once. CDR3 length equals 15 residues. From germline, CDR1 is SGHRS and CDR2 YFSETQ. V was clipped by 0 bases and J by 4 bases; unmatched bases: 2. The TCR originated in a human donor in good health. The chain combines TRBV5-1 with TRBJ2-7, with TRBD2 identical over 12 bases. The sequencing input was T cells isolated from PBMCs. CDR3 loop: CASSLALAGGYEQYF. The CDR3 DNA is TGCGCCAGCAGCTTGGCACTAGCGGGGGGATACGAGCAGTACTTC.